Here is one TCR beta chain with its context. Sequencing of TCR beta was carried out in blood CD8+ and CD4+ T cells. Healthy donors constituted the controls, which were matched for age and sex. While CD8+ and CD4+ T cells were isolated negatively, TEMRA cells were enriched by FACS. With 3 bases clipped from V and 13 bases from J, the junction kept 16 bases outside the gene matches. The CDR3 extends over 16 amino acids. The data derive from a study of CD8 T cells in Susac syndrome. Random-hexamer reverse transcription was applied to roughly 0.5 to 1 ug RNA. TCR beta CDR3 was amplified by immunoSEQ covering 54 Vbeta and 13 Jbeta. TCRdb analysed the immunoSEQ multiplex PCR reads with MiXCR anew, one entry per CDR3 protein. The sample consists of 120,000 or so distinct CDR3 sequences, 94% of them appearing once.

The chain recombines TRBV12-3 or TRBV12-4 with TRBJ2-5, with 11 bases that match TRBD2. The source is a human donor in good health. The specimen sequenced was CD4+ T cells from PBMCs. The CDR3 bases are TGTGCCAGCAGTTTCGAAGTCGGACTAGCGGGTTCAGCTCGGTACTTC. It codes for CASSFEVGLAGSARYF.